The rows below give T cell receptor beta chains drawn from one sample of a study of glioma-infiltrating T cells. TCRdb re-derived calls from the multiplex PCR reads in MiXCR, one entry per CDR3 protein. The table lists about 140,000 distinct CDR3 sequences, about 39% of them singletons. Sequenced: glioma tissue, nonneoplastic brain tissue, or PBMCs (not recorded which). The receptors derive from a human donor with low-grade glioma or glioblastoma, undergoing nonglioma brain surgery, or in good health (not recorded which). Both conserved end residues are trimmed from each CDR3.

v_gene,j_gene,CDR3aa
TRBV12-3/TRBV12-4,TRBJ1-3,ASRRIQGRGNTIY
TRBV2,TRBJ1-1,ASRQGAAFEAF
TRBV7-2,TRBJ2-3,ARSPTVGGTQY
TRBV6-5,TRBJ2-7,ASQRGAAYVEQY
TRBV27,TRBJ2-5,ASSTGERETQY
TRBV6-1,TRBJ1-1,ASSEGALNTEAF
TRBV7-6,TRBJ1-1,ASSVQGSNTEAF
TRBV5-1,TRBJ1-3,ASSDGQISGNTIY
TRBV6-1,TRBJ1-5,ASSGRGAGTIPNQPQH
TRBV7-2,TRBJ2-3,ASSYQTGPDTQY
TRBV6-1,TRBJ2-2,ASRGTGNTGELF
TRBV20-1,TRBJ1-3,SATRQAGNTIY
TRBV6-1,TRBJ2-5,ASSQTSGGREETQY
TRBV20-1,TRBJ2-7,SARGMRDIRSYEQY
TRBV5-1,-,ASSLGSGLNTEAF
TRBV14,TRBJ1-1,ASSPLGQHEAF
TRBV20-1,TRBJ2-1,SARDRKGLVNEQF
TRBV28,TRBJ2-1,ASSLSLAGAYNEQF
TRBV28,TRBJ1-1,ASSLPLSSVNTEAF
TRBV6-1,TRBJ2-3,ASSSGGLGTDTQY
TRBV20-1,TRBJ1-5,SARGGFFQPQH
TRBV28,TRBJ2-2,ASSLAGSTGELF
TRBV7-8,TRBJ2-5,ASSSDRGNFQETQY
TRBV6-1,TRBJ2-3,ASRSQGYSTDTQY
TRBV4-3,TRBJ1-1,ASRHRTGDSWNTEAF
TRBV4-1,TRBJ2-3,ASSQDRGGFHTDTQY
TRBV27,TRBJ1-5,ASSPRIPGLGNQPQH
TRBV4-3,TRBJ1-2,ASSQTGNSPDGYT
TRBV20-1,TRBJ2-7,SASSGRAREQY
TRBV7-9,TRBJ1-1,ASSTLLNTEAF
TRBV12-5,TRBJ2-7,ASGLGLSYEQY
TRBV18,TRBJ2-5,ASSADRAMTQY
TRBV27,TRBJ1-2,ASTDRVLDGYT
TRBV5-1,TRBJ1-2,ASSLAANYGYT
TRBV27,TRBJ2-3,ASRGLAGGPDTQY
TRBV7-2,TRBJ1-6,ASSPSGSYNSPLH
TRBV27,TRBJ2-7,ASSEATSNYEQY
TRBV2,TRBJ1-5,ASSRDTLNQPQH
TRBV6-1,TRBJ1-2,ASSSRPINYGYT
TRBV28,TRBJ2-5,ASSFVGKGETQY